This T cell receptor beta chain originates from a study of T cells in Graves' hyperthyroidism and ophthalmopathy. About the study: Peripheral blood specimens were obtained at initial diagnosis, prior to any treatment. Study-wide results and caveats: Ophthalmopathy prediction by the model preceded onset by a median approximately six months. A model of 13 V-J features distinguished ophthalmopathy from stable hyperthyroidism.

TCR beta CDR3 regions were amplified from RNA. Using the HTBI primer set, a first-round RT-PCR was run on the TCR CDR3. TCRdb analysed the multiplex PCR reads with MiXCR anew, one entry per CDR3 protein. The sample has 350,000 to 450,000 distinct CDR3 sequences; more than 13% are singletons. Ten or more counts support this clonotype. The antigen remains unidentified. Germline lookup yields CDR1 MNHEY and CDR2 SVGEGT. Trimming removed 1 base from V and 0 bases from J; junction bases left unmatched: 4. This CDR3 comprises 16 residues. The cohort's ophthalmopathy patients, a group with duration under 3 months, had a Clinical Activity Score of at least 3 and a NOSPECS grade of at least 4.

This receptor was obtained from a man in his forties or fifties with Graves' ophthalmopathy. Source material: blood. This rearrangement joins TRBV6-2 or TRBV6-3 to TRBJ1-1, with TRBD1 matching over 8 bases. The CDR3: CASSYYQGAVNTEAFF. The CDR3 DNA follows: TGTGCCAGCAGTTACTACCAGGGGGCGGTGAACACTGAAGCTTTCTTT.